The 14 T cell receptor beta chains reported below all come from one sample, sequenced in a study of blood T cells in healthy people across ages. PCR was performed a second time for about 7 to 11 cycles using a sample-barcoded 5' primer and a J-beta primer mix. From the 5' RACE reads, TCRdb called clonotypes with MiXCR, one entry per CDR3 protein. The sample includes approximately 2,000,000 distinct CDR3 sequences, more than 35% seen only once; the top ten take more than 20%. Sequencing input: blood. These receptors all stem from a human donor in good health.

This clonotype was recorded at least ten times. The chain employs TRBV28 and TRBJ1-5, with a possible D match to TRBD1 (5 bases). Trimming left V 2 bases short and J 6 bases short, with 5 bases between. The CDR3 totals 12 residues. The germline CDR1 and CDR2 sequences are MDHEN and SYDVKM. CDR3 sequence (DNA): TGTGCCAGCAGTTTACAGGGTCAGCCCCAGCATTTT. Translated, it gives CASSLQGQPQHF.

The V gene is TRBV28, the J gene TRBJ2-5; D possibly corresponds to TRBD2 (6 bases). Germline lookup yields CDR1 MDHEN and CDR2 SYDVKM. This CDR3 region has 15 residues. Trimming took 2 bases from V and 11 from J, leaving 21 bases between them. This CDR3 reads CASSLTETSGREQYF. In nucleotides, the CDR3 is TGTGCCAGCAGTTTAACCGAGACTAGTGGTAGAGAGCAGTACTTC. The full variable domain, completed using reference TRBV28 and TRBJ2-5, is DVKVTQSSRYLVKRTGEKVFLECVQDMDHENMFWYRQDPGLGLRLIYFSYDVKMKEKGDIPEGYSVSREKKERFSLILESASTNQTSMYLCASSLTETSGREQYFGPGTRLLVL.

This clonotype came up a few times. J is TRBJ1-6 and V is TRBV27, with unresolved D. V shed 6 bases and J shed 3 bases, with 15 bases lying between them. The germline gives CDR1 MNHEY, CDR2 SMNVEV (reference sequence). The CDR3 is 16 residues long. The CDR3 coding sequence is TGTGCCAGCAGCCCTATGACGAGGAGCTATAATTCACCCCTCCACTTT. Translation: CASSPMTRSYNSPLHF.

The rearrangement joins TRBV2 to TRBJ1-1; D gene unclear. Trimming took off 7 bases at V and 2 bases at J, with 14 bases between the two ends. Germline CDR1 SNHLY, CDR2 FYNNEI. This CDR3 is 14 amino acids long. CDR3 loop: CASIFMAGNTEAFF. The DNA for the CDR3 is TGTGCCAGCATCTTTATGGCGGGCAACACTGAAGCTTTCTTT. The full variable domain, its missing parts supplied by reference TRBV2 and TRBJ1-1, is EPEVTQTPSHQVTQMGQEVILRCVPISNHLYFYWYRQILGQKVEFLVSFYNNEISEKSEIFDDQFSVERPDGSNFTLKIRSTKLEDSAMYFCASIFMAGNTEAFFGQGTRLTVV.

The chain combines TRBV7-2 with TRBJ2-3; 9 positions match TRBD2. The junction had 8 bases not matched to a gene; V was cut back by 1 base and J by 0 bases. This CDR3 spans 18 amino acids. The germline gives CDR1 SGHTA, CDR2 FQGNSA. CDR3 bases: TGTGCCAGCAGCTTAGATTTCCGACTAGCGGAGAGCACAGATACGCAGTATTTT. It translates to CASSLDFRLAESTDTQYF.

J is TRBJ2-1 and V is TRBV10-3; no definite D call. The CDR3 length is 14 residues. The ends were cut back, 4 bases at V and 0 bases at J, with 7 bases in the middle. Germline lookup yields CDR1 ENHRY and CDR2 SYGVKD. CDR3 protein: CAISVQDSYNEQFF. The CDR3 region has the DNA TGTGCCATCAGTGTTCAGGACTCCTACAATGAGCAGTTCTTC.

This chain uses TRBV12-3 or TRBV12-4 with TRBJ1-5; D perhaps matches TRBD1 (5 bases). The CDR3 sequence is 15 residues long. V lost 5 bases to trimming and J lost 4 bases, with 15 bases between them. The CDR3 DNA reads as TGTGCCAGCAGTGAAAGGGTGACAGCTAATCAGCCCCAGCATTTT. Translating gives CASSERVTANQPQHF.

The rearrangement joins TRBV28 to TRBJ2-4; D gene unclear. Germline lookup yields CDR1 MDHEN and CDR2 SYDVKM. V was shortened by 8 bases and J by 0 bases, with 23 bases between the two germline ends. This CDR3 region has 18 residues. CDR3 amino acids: CASAADLGQPLAKNIQYF. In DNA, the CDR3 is TGTGCCAGCGCAGCTGACCTTGGGCAGCCCCTAGCCAAAAACATTCAGTACTTC.

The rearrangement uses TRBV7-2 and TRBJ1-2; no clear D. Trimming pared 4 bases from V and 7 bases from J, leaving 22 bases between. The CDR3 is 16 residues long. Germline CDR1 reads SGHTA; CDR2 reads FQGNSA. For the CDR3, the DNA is TGTGCCAGCAGCTCCCAAACCATGACGGGGTCGGGTGGCTACACCTTC. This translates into CASSSQTMTGSGGYTF.

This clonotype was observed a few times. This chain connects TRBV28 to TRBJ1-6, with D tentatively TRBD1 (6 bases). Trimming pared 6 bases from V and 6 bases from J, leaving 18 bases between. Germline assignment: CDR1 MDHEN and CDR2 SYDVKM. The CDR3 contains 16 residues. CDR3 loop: CASRLGTPKFNSPLHF. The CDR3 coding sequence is TGTGCCAGCAGGTTAGGGACACCTAAATTTAATTCACCCCTCCACTTT.

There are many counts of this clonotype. Here the CDR3 DNA reads TGTGCCAGCAGTAAGACTAACATTCAGTACTTC. This translates into CASSKTNIQYF. V and J are TRBV6-2 or TRBV6-3 and TRBJ2-4; no firm D call. Trimming removed 5 bases at V and 7 bases at J, with 6 bases between. The CDR3 extends over 11 amino acids. Germline V CDR1 and CDR2: MNHEY, SVGEGT.

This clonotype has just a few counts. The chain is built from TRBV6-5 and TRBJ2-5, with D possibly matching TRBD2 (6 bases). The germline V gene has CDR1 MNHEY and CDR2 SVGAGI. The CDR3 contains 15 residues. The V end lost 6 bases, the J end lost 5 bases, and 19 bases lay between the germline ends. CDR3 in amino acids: CASSRDSREAETQYF. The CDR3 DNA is TGTGCCAGCAGCCGCGACTCCAGGGAGGCGGAGACCCAGTACTTC.

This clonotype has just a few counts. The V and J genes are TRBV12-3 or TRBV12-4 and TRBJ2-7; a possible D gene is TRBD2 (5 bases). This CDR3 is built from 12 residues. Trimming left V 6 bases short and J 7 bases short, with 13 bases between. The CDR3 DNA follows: TGTGCCAGCAGGGAGGCCTCTAGGGAGCAGTACTTC. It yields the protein CASREASREQYF.

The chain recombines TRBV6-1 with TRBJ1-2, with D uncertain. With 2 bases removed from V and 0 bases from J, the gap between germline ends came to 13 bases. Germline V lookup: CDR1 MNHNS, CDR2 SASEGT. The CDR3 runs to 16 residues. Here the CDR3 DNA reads TGTGCCAGCAGTGAATATCAGGCGCCAGCTAACTATGGCTACACCTTC. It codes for CASSEYQAPANYGYTF.